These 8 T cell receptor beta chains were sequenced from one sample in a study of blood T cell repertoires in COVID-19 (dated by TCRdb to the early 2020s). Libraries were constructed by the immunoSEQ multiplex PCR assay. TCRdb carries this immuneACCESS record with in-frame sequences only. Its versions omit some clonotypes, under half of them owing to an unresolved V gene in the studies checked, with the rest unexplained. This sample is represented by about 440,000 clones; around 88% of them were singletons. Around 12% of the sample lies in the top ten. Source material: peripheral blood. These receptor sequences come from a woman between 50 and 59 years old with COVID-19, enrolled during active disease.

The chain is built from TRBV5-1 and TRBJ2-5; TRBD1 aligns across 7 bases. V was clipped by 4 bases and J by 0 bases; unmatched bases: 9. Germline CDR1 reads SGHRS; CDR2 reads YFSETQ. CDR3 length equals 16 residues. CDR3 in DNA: TGCGCCAGCAGCCGAAGACAGGGCCCGTACCAAGAGACCCAGTACTTC. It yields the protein CASSRRQGPYQETQYF.

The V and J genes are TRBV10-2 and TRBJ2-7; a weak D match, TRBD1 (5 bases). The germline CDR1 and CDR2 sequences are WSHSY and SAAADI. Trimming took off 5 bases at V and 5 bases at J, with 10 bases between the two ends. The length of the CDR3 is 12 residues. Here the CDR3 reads CASSKARDEQYF. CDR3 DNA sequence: TGCGCCAGCAGTAAAGCCAGGGACGAGCAGTACTTC.

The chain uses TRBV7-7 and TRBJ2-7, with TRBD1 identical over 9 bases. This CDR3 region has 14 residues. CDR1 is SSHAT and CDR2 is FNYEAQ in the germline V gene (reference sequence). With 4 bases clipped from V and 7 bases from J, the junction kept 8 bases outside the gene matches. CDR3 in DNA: TGTGCCAGCAGCTATTGGGACAGGGCGCAAGAGCAGTACTTC. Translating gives CASSYWDRAQEQYF.

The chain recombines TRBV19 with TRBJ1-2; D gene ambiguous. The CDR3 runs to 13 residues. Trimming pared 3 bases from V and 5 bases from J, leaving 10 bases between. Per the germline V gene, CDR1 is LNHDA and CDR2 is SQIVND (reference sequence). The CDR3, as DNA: TGTGCCAGTAGTATCGCATACCTATATGGCTACACCTTC. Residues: CASSIAYLYGYTF.

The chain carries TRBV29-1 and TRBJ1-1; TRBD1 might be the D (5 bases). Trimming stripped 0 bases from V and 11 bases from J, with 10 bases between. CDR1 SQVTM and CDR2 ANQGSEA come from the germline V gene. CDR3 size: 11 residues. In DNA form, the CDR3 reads TGCAGCGTTGAAGATCTGGGGCAGGCTTTCTTT. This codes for CSVEDLGQAFF.

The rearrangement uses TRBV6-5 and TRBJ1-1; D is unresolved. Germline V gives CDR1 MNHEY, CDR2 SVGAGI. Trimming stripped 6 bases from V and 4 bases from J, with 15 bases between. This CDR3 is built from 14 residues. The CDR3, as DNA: TGTGCCAGCAGCCAATCCGGGGAGGGCACTGAAGCTTTCTTT. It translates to CASSQSGEGTEAFF.

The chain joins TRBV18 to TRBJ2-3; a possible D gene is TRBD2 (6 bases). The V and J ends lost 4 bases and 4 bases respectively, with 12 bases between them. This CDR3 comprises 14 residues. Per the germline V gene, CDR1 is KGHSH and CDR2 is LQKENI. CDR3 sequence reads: CASSRSGLSDTQYF. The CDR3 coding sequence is TGTGCCAGCTCACGCTCCGGACTATCAGATACGCAGTATTTT.

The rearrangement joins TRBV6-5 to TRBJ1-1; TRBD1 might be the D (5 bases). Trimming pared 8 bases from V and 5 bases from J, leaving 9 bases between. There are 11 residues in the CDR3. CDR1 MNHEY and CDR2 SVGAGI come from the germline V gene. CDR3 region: CASLRGTEAFF. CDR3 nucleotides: TGTGCCAGCCTCCGGGGGACTGAAGCTTTCTTT.